These 4 T cell receptor beta chains were all obtained from the same sample, sequenced in a study of OX40 agonist ivuxolimab in advanced cancers. Method: immunoSEQ multiplex PCR; TCRdb's copy keeps in-frame clones and lacks some. This sample has 99,000 or so clones; 91% occur once, and the top ten carry around 0.33%. The sample was CD4+ or CD8+ T cells sorted from blood, taken in a trial of the OX40 agonist ivuxolimab. The receptors originated from an adult with an advanced solid tumor such as melanoma, head and neck, liver or kidney cancer.

The chain uses TRBV4-3 and TRBJ2-5; 7 positions match TRBD1. J was trimmed by 0 bases and V by 1 base; bases with no gene match: 2. The CDR3 length is 15 residues. Germline CDR1 reads LGHNA; CDR2 reads YSLEER. The CDR3 DNA reads as TGCGCCAGCAGCCAAGGTGACAGGGACCAAGAGACCCAGTACTTC. This translates into CASSQGDRDQETQYF.

The chain employs TRBV28 and TRBJ2-3; 8 bases are a match to TRBD2. The germline V gene encodes CDR1 MDHEN and CDR2 SYDVKM. CDR3 length: 17 amino acids. The junction had 16 bases not matched to a gene; V was cut back by 6 bases and J by 5 bases. The CDR3 sequence is CASSSQGSGSLRDTQYF. DNA of the CDR3: TGTGCCAGCAGCTCGCAGGGGAGCGGGAGCTTGAGAGATACGCAGTATTTT.

CDR3 bases: TGTGCCAGCAGCCCGACGGGACAGTCCGGAGGCTACACCTTC. It translates to CASSPTGQSGGYTF. The rearrangement links TRBV7-3 to TRBJ1-2; 7 bases line up with TRBD1. Trimming at V came to 5 bases and at J to 8 bases, leaving 11 bases not matched to a gene. Germline CDR1 SGHTA, CDR2 FQGTGA. The CDR3 covers 14 residues. The variable domain in full, with the rest retrieved from reference TRBV7-3 and TRBJ1-2, is GAGVSQTPSNKVTEKGKYVELRCDPISGHTALYWYRQSLGQGPEFLIYFQGTGAADDSGLPNDRFFAVRPEGSVSTLKIQRTERGDSAVYLCASSPTGQSGGYTFGSGTRLTVV.

This rearrangement joins TRBV21-1 to TRBJ1-5. TRBV21-1 is a pseudogene. The CDR3 covers 16 residues. The CDR3 bases are TGTGCCAGCAGGGCGGGTGCCGTGGGTAGCAATCAGCCCCAGCATTTT. Translating gives CASRAGAVGSNQPQHF.